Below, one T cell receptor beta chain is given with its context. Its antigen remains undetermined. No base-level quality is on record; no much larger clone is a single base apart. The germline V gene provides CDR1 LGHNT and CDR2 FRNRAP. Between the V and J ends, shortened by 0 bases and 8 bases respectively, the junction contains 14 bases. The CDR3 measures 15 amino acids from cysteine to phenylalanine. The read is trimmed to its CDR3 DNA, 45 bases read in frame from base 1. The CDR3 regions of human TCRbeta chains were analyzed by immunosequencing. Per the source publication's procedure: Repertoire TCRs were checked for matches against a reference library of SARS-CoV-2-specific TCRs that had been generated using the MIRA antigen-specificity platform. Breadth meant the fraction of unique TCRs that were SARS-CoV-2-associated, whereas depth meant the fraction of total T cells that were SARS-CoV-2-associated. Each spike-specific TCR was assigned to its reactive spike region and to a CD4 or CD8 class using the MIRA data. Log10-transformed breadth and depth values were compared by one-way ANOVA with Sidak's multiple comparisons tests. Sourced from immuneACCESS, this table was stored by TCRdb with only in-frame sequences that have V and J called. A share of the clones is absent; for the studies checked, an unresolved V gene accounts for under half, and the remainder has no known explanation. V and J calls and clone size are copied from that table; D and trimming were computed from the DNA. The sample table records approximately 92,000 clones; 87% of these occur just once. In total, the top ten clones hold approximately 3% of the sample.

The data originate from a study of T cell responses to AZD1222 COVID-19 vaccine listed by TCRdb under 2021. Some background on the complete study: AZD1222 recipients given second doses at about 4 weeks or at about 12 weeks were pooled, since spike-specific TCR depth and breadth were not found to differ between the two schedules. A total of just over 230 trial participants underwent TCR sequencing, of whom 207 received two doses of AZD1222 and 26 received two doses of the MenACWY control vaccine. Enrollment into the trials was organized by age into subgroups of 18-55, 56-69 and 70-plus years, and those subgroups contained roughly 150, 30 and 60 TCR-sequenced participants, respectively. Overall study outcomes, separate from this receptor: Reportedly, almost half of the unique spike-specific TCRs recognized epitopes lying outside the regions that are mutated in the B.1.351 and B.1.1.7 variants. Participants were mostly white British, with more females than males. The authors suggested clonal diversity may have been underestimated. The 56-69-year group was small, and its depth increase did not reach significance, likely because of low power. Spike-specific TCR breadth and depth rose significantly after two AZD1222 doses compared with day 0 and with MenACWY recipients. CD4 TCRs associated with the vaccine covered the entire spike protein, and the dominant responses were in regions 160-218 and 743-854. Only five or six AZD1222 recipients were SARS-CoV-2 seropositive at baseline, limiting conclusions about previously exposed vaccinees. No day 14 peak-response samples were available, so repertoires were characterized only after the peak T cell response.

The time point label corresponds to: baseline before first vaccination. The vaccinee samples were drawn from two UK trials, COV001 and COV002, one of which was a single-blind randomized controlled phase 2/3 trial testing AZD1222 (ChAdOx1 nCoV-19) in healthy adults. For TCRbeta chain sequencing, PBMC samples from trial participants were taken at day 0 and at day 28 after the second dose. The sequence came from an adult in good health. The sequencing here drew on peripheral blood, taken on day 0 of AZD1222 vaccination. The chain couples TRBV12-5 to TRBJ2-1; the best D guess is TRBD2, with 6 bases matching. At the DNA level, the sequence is TGTGCTAGTGGTTTGGTTACTGCTCCGGGGGATGAGCAGTTCTTC. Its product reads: CASGLVTAPGDEQFF.